This is a list of T cell receptor beta chains from one sample in a study of T cell changes during pregnancy in multiple sclerosis. Using immunoSEQ multiplex PCR, the repertoire was profiled, and TCRdb retains in-frame clones only, with some absent. There are under 85,000 clones in the sample; 75% to 95% occur only once, and almost 0.3% lies in the top ten. The input for sequencing was CD4+ T cells from peripheral blood mononuclear cells, taken in the third trimester of pregnancy. Every receptor here comes from a female donor in good health, enrolled as a control in a pregnancy study. Each CDR3 is given with its conserved first and last residue. The order of the fields is D gene, J gene, V gene, clone size, CDR3 DNA, CDR3 protein. D genes are given only for firm matches. Not all rows give a size; the values are once, few, many and, for expanded clones, a class.

>.|TRBJ2-7|TRBV6-6|.
TGTGCCAGCTGCGGGTCAGAAACTTCCTACGAGCAGTACTTC
CASCGSETSYEQYF
>.|TRBJ1-2|TRBV7-3|once
TGTGCCAGCAGCTTAACTTACGGCTATGGCTACACCTTC
CASSLTYGYGYTF
>.|TRBJ2-5|TRBV29-1|.
TGCAGCGTTGAGCCCAGGGGAAGAGAGACCCAGTACTTC
CSVEPRGRETQYF
>TRBD1|TRBJ1-1|TRBV4-2|.
TGTGCCAGCAGCCCACGGACAGGGGGTGCCACTGAAGCTTTCTTT
CASSPRTGGATEAFF
>.|TRBJ1-5|TRBV21-1|.
TGTGCGGGGGGGCCGGGGACGATGCCGGATCAGCCCCAGCATTTT
CAGGPGTMPDQPQHF
>.|TRBJ1-1|TRBV11-1|once
TGTGCCAGCAGCAAGATGGGGGGGATGAACACTGAAGCTTTCTTT
CASSKMGGMNTEAFF
>TRBD1|TRBJ2-1|TRBV18|.
TGTGCCAGCTCACCACGAGACAGGGGGGGTTACAATGAGCAGTTCTTC
CASSPRDRGGYNEQFF
>TRBD1|TRBJ1-2|TRBV19|.
TGTGCCAGTAGTATTCTAGGGGGCTCTGGCTACACCTTC
CASSILGGSGYTF
>TRBD1|TRBJ1-1|TRBV6-1|.
TGTGCCAGCAGTGGGGACAGGGGAATCACTGAAGCTTTCTTT
CASSGDRGITEAFF
>.|TRBJ1-2|TRBV27|.
TGTGCCAGCAGATTCTCGGACAGAACTAACTATGGCTACACCTTC
CASRFSDRTNYGYTF
>.|TRBJ1-5|TRBV5-1|.
TGCGCCAGCAGCCCCACGGGGTATAGCAATCAGCCCCAGCATTTT
CASSPTGYSNQPQHF